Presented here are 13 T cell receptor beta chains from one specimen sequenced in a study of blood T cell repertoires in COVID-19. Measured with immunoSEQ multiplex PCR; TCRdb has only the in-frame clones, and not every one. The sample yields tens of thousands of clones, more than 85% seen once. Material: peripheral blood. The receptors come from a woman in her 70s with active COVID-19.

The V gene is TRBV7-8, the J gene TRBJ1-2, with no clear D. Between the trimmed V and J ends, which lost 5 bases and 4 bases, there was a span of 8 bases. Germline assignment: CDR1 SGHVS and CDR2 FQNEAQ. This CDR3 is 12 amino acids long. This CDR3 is CASSAGSYGYTF. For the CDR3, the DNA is TGTGCCAGCAGCGCGGGGAGCTATGGCTACACCTTC.

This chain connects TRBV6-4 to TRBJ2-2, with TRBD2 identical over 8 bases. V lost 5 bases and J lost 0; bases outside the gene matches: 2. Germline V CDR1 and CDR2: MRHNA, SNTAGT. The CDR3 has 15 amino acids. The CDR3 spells CASSQLAANTGELFF. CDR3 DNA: TGTGCCAGCAGTCAACTAGCGGCGAACACCGGGGAGCTGTTTTTT.

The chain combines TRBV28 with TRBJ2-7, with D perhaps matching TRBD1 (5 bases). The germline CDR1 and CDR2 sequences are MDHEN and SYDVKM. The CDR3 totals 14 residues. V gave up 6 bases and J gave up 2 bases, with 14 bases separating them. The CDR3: CASRPDTLTYEQYF. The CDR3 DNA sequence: TGTGCCAGCAGGCCGGACACCCTCACCTACGAGCAGTACTTC.

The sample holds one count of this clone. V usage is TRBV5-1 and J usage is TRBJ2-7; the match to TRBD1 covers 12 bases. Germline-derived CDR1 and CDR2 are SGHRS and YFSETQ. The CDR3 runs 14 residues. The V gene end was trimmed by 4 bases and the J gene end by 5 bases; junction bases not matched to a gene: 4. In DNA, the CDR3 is TGCGCCAGCAGCATGGGACAGGGGGCGAACGAGCAGTACTTC. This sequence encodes CASSMGQGANEQYF.

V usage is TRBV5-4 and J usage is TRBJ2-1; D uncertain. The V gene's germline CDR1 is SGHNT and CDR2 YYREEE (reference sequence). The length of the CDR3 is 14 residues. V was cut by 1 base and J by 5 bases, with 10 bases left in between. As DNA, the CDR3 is TGTGCCAGCAGCTTGAGAGACAATCACAATGAGCAGTTCTTC. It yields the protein CASSLRDNHNEQFF.

CDR3 DNA: TGTGCCAGCAGCCCTTTTCGAGCGGGAGGGCCCACAGATACGCAGTATTTT. Its protein product is CASSPFRAGGPTDTQYF. The J gene is TRBJ2-3, the V gene TRBV7-8, with TRBD2 matching 10 bases. CDR3 length: 17 amino acids. Germline CDR1 is SGHVS and CDR2 is FQNEAQ. The junction had 10 bases not matched to a gene; V was cut back by 5 bases and J by 2 bases.

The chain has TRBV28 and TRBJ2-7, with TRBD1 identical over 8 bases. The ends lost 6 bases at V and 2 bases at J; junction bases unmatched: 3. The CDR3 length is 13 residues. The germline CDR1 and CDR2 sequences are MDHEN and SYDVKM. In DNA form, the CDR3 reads TGTGCCAGCAGAACACAGGGGGCCTACGAGCAGTACTTC. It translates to CASRTQGAYEQYF.

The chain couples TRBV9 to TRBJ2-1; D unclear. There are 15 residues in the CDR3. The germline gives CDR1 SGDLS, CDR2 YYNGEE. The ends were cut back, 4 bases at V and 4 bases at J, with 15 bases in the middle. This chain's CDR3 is CASSTSSGLYNEQFF. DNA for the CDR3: TGTGCCAGCAGCACCTCTAGTGGCCTATACAATGAGCAGTTCTTC.

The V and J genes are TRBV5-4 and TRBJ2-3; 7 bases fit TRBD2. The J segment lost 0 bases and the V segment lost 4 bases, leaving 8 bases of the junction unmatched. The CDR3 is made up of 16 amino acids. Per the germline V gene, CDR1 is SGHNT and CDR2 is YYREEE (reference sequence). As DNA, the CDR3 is TGTGCCAGCAGCCAGGGAGGGATCTCTAGCACAGATACGCAGTATTTT. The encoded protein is CASSQGGISSTDTQYF.

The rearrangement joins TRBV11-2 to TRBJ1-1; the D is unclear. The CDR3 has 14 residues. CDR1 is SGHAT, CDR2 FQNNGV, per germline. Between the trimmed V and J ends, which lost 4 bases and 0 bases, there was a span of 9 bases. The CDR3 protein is CASSSGRMNTEAFF. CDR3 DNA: TGTGCCAGCAGCTCGGGGAGGATGAACACTGAAGCTTTCTTT.

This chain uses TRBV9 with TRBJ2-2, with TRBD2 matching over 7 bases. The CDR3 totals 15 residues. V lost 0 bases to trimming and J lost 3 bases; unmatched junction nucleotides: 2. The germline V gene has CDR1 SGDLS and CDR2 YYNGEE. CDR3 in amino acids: CASSVGGGDTGELFF. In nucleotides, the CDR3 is TGTGCCAGCAGCGTAGGGGGAGGGGACACCGGGGAGCTGTTTTTT.

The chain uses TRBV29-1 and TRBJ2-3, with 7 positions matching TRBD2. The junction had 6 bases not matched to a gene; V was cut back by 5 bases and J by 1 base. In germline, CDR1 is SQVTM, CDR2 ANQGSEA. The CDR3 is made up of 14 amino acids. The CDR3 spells CSVTSAGGTDTQYF. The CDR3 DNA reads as TGCAGCGTTACATCGGCGGGAGGCACAGATACGCAGTATTTT.

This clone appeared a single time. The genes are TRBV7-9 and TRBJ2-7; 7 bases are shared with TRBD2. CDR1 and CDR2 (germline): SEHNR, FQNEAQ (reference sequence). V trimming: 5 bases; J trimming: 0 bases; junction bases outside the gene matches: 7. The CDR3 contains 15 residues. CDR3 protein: CASSLHGGSSYEQYF. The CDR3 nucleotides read TGTGCCAGCAGCCTGCACGGCGGGAGCTCCTACGAGCAGTACTTC.